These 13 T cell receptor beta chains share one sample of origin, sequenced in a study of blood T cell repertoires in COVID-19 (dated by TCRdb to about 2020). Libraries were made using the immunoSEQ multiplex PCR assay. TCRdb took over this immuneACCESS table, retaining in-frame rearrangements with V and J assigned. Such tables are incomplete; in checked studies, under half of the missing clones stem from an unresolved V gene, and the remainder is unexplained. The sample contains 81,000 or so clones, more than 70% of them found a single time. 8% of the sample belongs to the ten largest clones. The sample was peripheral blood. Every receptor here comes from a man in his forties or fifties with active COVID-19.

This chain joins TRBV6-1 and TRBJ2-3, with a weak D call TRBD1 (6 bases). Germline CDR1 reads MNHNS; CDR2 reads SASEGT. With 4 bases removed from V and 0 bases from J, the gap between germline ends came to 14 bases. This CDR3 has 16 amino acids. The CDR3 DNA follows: TGTGCCAGCAGTGGCCGGGACACGGGTAGCACAGATACGCAGTATTTT. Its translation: CASSGRDTGSTDTQYF.

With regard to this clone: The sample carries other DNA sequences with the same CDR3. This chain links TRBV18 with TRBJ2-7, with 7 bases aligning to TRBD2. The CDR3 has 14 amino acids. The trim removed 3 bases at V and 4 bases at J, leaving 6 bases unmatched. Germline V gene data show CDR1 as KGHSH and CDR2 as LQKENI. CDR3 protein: CASSPGRGKYEQYF. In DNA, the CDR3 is TGTGCCAGCTCACCGGGGAGGGGAAAATACGAGCAGTACTTC.

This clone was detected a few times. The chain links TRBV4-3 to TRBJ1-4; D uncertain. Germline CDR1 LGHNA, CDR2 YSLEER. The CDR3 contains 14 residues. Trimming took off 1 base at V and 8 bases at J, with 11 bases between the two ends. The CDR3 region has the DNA TGCGCCAGCAGCCAAGGGGGAGTGGGAGAAAAACTGTTTTTT. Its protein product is CASSQGGVGEKLFF.

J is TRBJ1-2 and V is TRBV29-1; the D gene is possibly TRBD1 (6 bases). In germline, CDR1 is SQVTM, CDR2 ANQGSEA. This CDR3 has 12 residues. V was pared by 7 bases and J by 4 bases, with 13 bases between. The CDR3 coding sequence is TGCAGCGGATCGGACAGCCCCTATGGCTACACCTTC. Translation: CSGSDSPYGYTF.

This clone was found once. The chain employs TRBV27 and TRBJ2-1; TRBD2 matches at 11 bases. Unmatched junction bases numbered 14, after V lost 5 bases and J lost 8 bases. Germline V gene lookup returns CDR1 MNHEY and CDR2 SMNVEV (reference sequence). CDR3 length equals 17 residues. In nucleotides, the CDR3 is TGTGCCAGCAGTGGGGGACCTCTAGCGGGAGGTTTCGATGAGCAGTTCTTC. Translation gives CASSGGPLAGGFDEQFF.

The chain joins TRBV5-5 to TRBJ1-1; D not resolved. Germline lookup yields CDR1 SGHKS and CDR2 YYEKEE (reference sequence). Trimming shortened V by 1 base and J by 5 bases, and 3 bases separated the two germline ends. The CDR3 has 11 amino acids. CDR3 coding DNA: TGTGCCAGCAGCTTGCATACTGAAGCTTTCTTT. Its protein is CASSLHTEAFF.

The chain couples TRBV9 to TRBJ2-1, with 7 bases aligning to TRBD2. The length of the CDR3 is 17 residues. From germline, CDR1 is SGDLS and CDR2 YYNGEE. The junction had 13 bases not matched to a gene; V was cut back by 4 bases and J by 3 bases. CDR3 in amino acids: CASSSIVTGGGYNEQFF. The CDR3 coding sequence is TGTGCCAGCAGCTCAATTGTGACTGGCGGGGGCTACAATGAGCAGTTCTTC.

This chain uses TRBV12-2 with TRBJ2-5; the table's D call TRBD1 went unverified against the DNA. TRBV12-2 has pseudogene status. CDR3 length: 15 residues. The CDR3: CASRLVARVEETQYF. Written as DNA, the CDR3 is TGTGCAAGTCGCTTAGTGGCCAGGGTAGAAGAGACCCAGTACTTC.

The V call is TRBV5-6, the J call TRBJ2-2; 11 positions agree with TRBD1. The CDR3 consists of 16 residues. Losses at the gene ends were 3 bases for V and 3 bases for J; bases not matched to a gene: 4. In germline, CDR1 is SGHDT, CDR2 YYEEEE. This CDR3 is CASSWGQGVDTGELFF. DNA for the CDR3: TGTGCCAGCAGCTGGGGACAGGGGGTCGACACCGGGGAGCTGTTTTTT.

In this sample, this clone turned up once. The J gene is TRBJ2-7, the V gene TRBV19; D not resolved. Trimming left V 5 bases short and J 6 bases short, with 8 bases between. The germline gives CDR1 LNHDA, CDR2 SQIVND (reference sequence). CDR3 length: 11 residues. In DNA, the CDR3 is TGTGCCAGTAGTTCGACTGTCGAGCAGTACTTC. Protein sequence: CASSSTVEQYF.

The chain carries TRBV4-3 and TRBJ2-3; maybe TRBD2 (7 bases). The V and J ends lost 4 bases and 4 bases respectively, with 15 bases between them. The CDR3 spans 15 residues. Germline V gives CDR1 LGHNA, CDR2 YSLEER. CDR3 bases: TGCGCCAGCAGCCCCTCCGGGGGGCCCGCAGATACGCAGTATTTT. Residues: CASSPSGGPADTQYF.

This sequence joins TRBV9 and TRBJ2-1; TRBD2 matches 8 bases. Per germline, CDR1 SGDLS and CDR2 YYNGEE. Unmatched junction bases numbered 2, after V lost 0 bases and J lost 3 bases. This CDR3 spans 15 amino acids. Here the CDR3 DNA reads TGTGCCAGCAGCGTAGTGAGCGGGGGCTACAATGAGCAGTTCTTC. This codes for CASSVVSGGYNEQFF.

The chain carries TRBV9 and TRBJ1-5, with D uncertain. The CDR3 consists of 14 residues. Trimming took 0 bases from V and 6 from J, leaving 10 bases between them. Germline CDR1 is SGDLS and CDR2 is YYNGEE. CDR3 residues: CASSVVYRSQPQHF. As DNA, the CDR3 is TGTGCCAGCAGCGTAGTCTATCGGAGTCAGCCCCAGCATTTT.